Listed below are T cell receptor beta chains from one sample, sequenced in a study of cytomegalovirus exposure and HLA in healthy donors. Assay: immunoSEQ multiplex PCR; the TCRdb copy retains only in-frame clones and omits some. Of fewer than 200,000 clones in the sample, 70% to 85% were seen once. The specimen sequenced was PBMCs. These receptors were obtained from a man aged 35 to 55 in good health and CMV-seronegative. Each CDR3 is given with its conserved first and last residue. D genes are given only for firm matches. Expanded clones get a size class; other rows say once, few or many, or leave the size out.

.	TRBV5-6	TRBD1	TRBJ2-7	TGTGCCAGCAGCTTCGGGACAGGGGTTGGCGAGCAGTACTTC	CASSFGTGVGEQYF
.	TRBV5-1	.	TRBJ2-7	TGCGCCAGCAGCTTGGTGGAGAGGGACGAGCAGTACTTC	CASSLVERDEQYF
.	TRBV4-3	.	TRBJ2-7	TGCGCCAGCAGCTCCCGGGACGGGAGTTCCTACGAGCAGTACTTC	CASSSRDGSSYEQYF
.	TRBV5-1	.	TRBJ1-2	TGCGCCAGCAGAGGAGGGAACTATGGCTACACCTTC	CASRGGNYGYTF
.	TRBV28	.	TRBJ1-1	TGTGCCAGCAACACCGGGACTGAAGCTTTCTTT	CASNTGTEAFF
.	TRBV5-1	.	TRBJ2-7	TGCGCCAGCAGCTTGGACGGGAGTGTACCCTACGAGCAGTACTTC	CASSLDGSVPYEQYF
.	TRBV7-2	TRBD1	TRBJ2-3	TGTGCCAGCAGCTTAGCCAGGGGGAGAACAGATACGCAGTATTTT	CASSLARGRTDTQYF
few	TRBV7-8	TRBD2	TRBJ2-1	TGTGCCAGCAGCTTCCCCACCGTAGCGGGGAGCTCCTACAATGAGCAGTTCTTC	CASSFPTVAGSSYNEQFF
once	TRBV7-9	.	TRBJ2-7	TGTGCCAGCAGCCATACTAACGAGCAGTACTTC	CASSHTNEQYF
.	TRBV7-9	TRBD1	TRBJ2-3	TGTGCCAGCAGCTTCGCAGGAGGGACAGGGGGAGATACGCAGTATTTT	CASSFAGGTGGDTQYF
.	TRBV4-2	TRBD1	TRBJ1-5	TGTGCCAGCAGCCAAGACCGGGACAGGGACGATCAGCCCCAGCATTTT	CASSQDRDRDDQPQHF
.	TRBV29-1	TRBD2	TRBJ2-5	TGCAGCGTTGAAAAGGGACCTAGCGGGAGGGGAGAGACCCGGTACTTC	CSVEKGPSGRGETRYF
few	TRBV28	TRBD2	TRBJ2-3	TGTGCCAGCAGCCAAACGATCGGGACTAGCGGGTCTATGGGCACAGATACGCAGTATTTT	CASSQTIGTSGSMGTDTQYF